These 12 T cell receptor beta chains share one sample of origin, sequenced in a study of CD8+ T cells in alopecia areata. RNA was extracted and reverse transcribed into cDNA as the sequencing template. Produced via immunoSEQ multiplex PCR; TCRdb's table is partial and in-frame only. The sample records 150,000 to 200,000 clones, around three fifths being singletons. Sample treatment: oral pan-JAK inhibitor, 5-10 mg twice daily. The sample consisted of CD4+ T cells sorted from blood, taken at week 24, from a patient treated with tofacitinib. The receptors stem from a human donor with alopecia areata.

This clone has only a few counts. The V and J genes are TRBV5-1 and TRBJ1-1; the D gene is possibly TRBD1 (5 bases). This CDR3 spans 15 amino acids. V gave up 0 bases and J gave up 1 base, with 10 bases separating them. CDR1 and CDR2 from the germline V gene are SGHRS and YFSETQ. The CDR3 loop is CASSLAPGQNTEAFF. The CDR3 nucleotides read TGCGCCAGCAGCTTGGCCCCAGGGCAGAACACTGAAGCTTTCTTT.

The CDR3 loop reads CASRALEDTQYF. The CDR3 coding sequence is TGCGCCAGCAGAGCTTTGGAAGATACGCAGTATTTT. The chain is built from TRBV5-1 and TRBJ2-3; D not certain. The germline CDR1 and CDR2 sequences are SGHRS and YFSETQ. CDR3 length: 12 amino acids. Trimming shortened V by 5 bases and J by 5 bases, and 9 bases separated the two germline ends.

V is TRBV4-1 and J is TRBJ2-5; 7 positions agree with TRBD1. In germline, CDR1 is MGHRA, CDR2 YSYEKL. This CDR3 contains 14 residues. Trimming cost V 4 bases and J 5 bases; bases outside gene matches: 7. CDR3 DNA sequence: TGCGCCAGCAGCCGACAGGGCCCCGGGGAGACCCAGTACTTC. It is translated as CASSRQGPGETQYF.

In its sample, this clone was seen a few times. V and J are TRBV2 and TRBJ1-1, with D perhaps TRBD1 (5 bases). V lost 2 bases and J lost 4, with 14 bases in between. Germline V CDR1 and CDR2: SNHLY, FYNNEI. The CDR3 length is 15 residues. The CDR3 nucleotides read TGTGCCAGCAGTGAACGGGGGGGTTCTGTCACTGAAGCTTTCTTT. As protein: CASSERGGSVTEAFF.

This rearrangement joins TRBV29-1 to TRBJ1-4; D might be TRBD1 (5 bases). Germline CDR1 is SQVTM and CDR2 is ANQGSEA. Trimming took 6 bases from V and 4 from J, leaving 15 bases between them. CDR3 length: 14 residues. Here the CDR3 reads CSVPSGGGNEKLFF. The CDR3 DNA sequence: TGCAGCGTACCGTCCGGGGGGGGTAATGAAAAACTGTTTTTT.

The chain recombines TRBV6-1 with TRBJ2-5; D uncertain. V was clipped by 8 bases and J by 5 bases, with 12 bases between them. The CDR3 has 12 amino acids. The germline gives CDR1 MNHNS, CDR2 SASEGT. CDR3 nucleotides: TGTGCCAGCTCCGAAGGTTGGGAGACCCAGTACTTC. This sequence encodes CASSEGWETQYF.

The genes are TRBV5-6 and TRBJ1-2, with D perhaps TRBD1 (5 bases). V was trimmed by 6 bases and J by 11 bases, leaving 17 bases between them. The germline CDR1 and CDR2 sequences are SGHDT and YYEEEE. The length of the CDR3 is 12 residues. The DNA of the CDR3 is TGTGCCAGCACCCGAACCTTGGGGGAGTACACCTTC. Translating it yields CASTRTLGEYTF. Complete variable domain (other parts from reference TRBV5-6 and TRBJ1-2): DAGVTQSPTHLIKTRGQQVTLRCSPKSGHDTVSWYQQALGQGPQFIFQYYEEEERQRGNFPDRFSGHQFPNYSSELNVNALLLGDSALYLCASTRTLGEYTFGSGTRLTVV.

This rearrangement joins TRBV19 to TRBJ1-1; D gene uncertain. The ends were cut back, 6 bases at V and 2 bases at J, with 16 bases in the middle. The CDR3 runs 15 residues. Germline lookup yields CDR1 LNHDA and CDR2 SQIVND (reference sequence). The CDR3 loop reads CASSPTFGFNTEAFF. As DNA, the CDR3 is TGTGCCAGTAGCCCAACATTCGGGTTCAACACTGAAGCTTTCTTT.

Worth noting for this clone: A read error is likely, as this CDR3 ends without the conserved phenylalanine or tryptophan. DNA for the CDR3: TGTGCCTGGAGTGTAGAGGGATCTGGGGCCAACGTCCTGACTTCC. Amino acids: CAWSVEGSGANVLTS. The J gene is TRBJ2-6, the V gene TRBV30; TRBD2 might be the D (5 bases). The germline CDR1 and CDR2 sequences are GTSNPN and SVGIG (reference sequence). The CDR3 runs to 15 residues. V lost 0 bases and J 1 base, leaving 7 bases between the germline ends.

CDR3 amino acids: CASSYSTTTYEQYF. The CDR3 nucleotides are TGTGCCAGCAGTTACTCGACTACTACCTACGAGCAGTACTTC. The genes are TRBV6-5 and TRBJ2-7; tentatively, D is TRBD2 (5 bases). CDR1 is MNHEY, CDR2 SVGAGI, per germline. The CDR3 has 14 amino acids. V was shortened by 0 bases and J by 2 bases, with 8 bases between the two germline ends.

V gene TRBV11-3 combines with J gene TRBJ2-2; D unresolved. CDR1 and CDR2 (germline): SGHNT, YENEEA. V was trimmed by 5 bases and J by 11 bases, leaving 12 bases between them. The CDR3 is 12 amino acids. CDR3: CASSPMSTELFF. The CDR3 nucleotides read TGTGCCAGCAGCCCGATGTCGACAGAGCTGTTTTTT.

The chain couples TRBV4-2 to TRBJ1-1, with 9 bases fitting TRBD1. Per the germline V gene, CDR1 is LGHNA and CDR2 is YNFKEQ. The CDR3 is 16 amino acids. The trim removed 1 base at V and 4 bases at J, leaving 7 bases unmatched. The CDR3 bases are TGTGCCAGCAGCCAAGCGGACAGGGGTTGGGGCACTGAAGCTTTCTTT. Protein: CASSQADRGWGTEAFF.